This record concerns one T cell receptor (beta chain) sequence. This sample stems from a study of cytomegalovirus exposure and HLA in healthy donors. Primers for the PCR totalled 60 Vbeta and 13 Jbeta. Profiled with immunoSEQ multiplex PCR; TCRdb holds only in-frame clones, not every one. Among approximately 100,000 clones listed, around 68% were seen once. V was pared by 5 bases and J by 0 bases, with 17 bases between. Germline V gene data show CDR1 as MDHEN and CDR2 as SYDVKM. This CDR3 comprises 16 residues. Sequenced sample: PBMCs. The clonotype originates from a female donor in good health and CMV-seronegative. V usage is TRBV28 and J usage is TRBJ2-7; weak D call: TRBD2 (6 bases). CDR3 DNA sequence: TGTGCCAGCAGTACCATTAGCGGAGGCCTCTCCTACGAGCAGTACTTC. Its translation is CASSTISGGLSYEQYF.